This TCR beta chain was documented in a study of blood T cell repertoires in COVID-19. V was clipped by 5 bases and J by 5 bases, with 13 bases between them. The CDR3 contains 13 residues. Germline CDR1 is MNHEY and CDR2 is SMNVEV (reference sequence). Original processing methods: From reference gene primer amplification, estimates of nucleated cell counts were derived. The repertoire was sequenced with immunoSEQ multiplex PCR; TCRdb's copy has only in-frame clones and lacks some. The V and J calls and clone size are taken from that table; D and trimming were inferred from the DNA. The sample has roughly 23,000 clones, roughly 90% seen once; the top ten hold about 5.7%. In its sample, this clone ranks as medium-sized.

Sequences were obtained from peripheral blood. This chain connects TRBV27 to TRBJ2-7, with D tentatively TRBD1 (5 bases). The source is a woman of 80 years or more with active COVID-19. CDR3 in amino acids: CASSPWTFDEQYF. The CDR3 DNA sequence: TGTGCCAGCAGTCCCTGGACATTTGACGAGCAGTACTTC.